This T cell receptor beta chain was captured in a study of blood T cell repertoires in COVID-19. Germline CDR1 and CDR2: LNHDA and SQIVND (reference sequence). The CDR3 is made up of 13 amino acids. Trimming stripped 7 bases from V and 5 bases from J, with 13 bases between. The repertoire was sequenced with immunoSEQ multiplex PCR; TCRdb's copy has only in-frame clones and lacks some. The sample records more than 400,000 clones, 75% to 90% being singletons. The specimen was peripheral blood. The clonotype was recovered from a human donor in a cohort sampled during active COVID-19. This chain uses TRBV19 with TRBJ2-3; D is uncertain. In DNA form, the CDR3 reads TGTGCCAGTAACGTCCATGGCATAGATACGCAGTATTTT. Translated, it gives CASNVHGIDTQYF.